The clone carrying this T cell receptor (beta chain) was seen a single time. Antigen unknown. Germline V gene lookup returns CDR1 SGHVS and CDR2 FQNEAQ. Trimming cost V 5 bases and J 1 base, with 15 bases left between them. This CDR3 has 15 residues. The entry originates in a study of T cell responses to AZD1222 COVID-19 vaccine. General observations from the study: Nearly half of spike-specific TCRs reportedly go after variant regions that carry no mutations. Spike-specific TCR breadth and depth were elevated following two AZD1222 doses. Sampled repertoires all dated from after the peak T cell response.

Using immunoSEQ multiplex PCR, the repertoire was profiled, and TCRdb retains in-frame clones only, with some absent. The sample has around 78,000 clones; roughly 88% are singletons. Material: peripheral blood, obtained 28 days after the second AZD1222 dose. V and J are TRBV7-8 and TRBJ2-7; no clear D gene. This receptor was obtained from an adult who received the AZD1222 COVID-19 vaccine. The CDR3 protein is CASSAIDIRSYEQYF. The DNA for the CDR3 is TGTGCCAGCAGCGCCATCGATATTCGGTCCTACGAGCAGTACTTC.